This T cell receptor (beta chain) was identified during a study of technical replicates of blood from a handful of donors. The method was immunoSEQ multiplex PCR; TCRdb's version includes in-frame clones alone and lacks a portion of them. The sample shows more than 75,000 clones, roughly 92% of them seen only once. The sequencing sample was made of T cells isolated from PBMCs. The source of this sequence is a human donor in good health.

The DNA for the CDR3 is TGCGCCAGCAGCCAACCCGACAGGGGACAATACGAGCAGTACTTC. Protein product: CASSQPDRGQYEQYF. The genes are TRBV4-1 and TRBJ2-7, with TRBD1 matching over 8 bases. Germline values: CDR1 MGHRA, CDR2 YSYEKL. The CDR3 sequence is 15 residues long. The V gene end was trimmed by 2 bases and the J gene end by 4 bases; junction bases not matched to a gene: 7.